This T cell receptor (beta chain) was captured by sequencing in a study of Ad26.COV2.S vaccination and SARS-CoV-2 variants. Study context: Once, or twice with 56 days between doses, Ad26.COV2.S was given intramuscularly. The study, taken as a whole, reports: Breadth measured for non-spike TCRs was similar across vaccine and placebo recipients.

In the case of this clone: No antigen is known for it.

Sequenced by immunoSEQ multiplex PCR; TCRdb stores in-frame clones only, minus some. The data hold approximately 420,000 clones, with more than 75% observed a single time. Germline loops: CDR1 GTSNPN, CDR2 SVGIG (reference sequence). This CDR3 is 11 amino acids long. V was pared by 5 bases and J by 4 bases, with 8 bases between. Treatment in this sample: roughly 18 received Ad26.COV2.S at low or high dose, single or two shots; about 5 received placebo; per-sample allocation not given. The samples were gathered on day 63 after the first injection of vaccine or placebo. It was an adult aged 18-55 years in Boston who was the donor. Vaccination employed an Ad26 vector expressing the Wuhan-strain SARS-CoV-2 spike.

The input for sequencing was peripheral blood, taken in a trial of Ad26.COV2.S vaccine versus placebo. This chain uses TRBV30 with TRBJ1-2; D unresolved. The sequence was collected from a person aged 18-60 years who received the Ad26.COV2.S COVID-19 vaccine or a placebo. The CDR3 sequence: CAWFNFYGYTF. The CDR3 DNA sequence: TGTGCCTGGTTTAATTTCTATGGCTACACCTTC.